A selection of T cell receptor beta chains follows, all from one sample in a study of CXCR3-negative and CXCR3-positive naive CD8 T cells. TCRdb reworked the 5' RACE reads into one entry per CDR3 protein, no DNA. The sample has roughly 120,000 distinct CDR3 sequences. Sequencing used naive CXCR3+ CD8+ T cells from blood. These receptor sequences come from a human donor in good health. Some clones in this sample may be carry-over from other donors' samples. CDR3s include the opening cysteine and the closing phenylalanine or tryptophan. Fields, in order: V gene, J gene, CDR3 protein.

v_gene: TRBV21-1
j_gene: TRBJ1-1
CDR3aa: CASSKEGRNTEAFF

v_gene: TRBV28
j_gene: TRBJ2-7
CDR3aa: CASTRSRESYEQYF

v_gene: TRBV28
j_gene: TRBJ2-1
CDR3aa: CATVRAETYNEQFF

v_gene: TRBV2
j_gene: TRBJ2-7
CDR3aa: CASLPPGTGAYEQYF

v_gene: TRBV6-6
j_gene: TRBJ1-6
CDR3aa: CASSYSGREDSPLHF

v_gene: TRBV19
j_gene: TRBJ2-1
CDR3aa: CASSLFDNEQFF

v_gene: TRBV6-6
j_gene: TRBJ1-3
CDR3aa: CASEQGPRGNTIYF

v_gene: TRBV29-1
j_gene: TRBJ1-1
CDR3aa: CSVPRTGISTEAFF

v_gene: TRBV7-2
j_gene: TRBJ2-3
CDR3aa: CASSLVTADTQYF

v_gene: TRBV21-1
j_gene: TRBJ2-2
CDR3aa: CASSSPRGAVNTGELFF

v_gene: TRBV29-1
j_gene: TRBJ1-1
CDR3aa: CSAEVGGTEAFF

v_gene: TRBV29-1
j_gene: TRBJ2-1
CDR3aa: CSVEDLQAGGWNEQFF

v_gene: TRBV20-1
j_gene: TRBJ2-2
CDR3aa: CSARDLRGNTNTGELFF

v_gene: TRBV7-3
j_gene: TRBJ2-1
CDR3aa: CASSLIASGINEQFF

v_gene: TRBV7-6
j_gene: TRBJ2-2
CDR3aa: CASSLEWAGATGELFF

v_gene: TRBV6-5
j_gene: TRBJ1-1
CDR3aa: CASTTGSTEAFF

v_gene: TRBV5-6
j_gene: TRBJ1-1
CDR3aa: CASSSNTEAFF

v_gene: TRBV11-1
j_gene: TRBJ2-3
CDR3aa: CASSSVGGLTDTQYF

v_gene: TRBV15
j_gene: TRBJ2-7
CDR3aa: CATSRPEGGSAYEQYF

v_gene: TRBV9
j_gene: TRBJ2-1
CDR3aa: CASSVDQGYNVQFF

v_gene: TRBV3-1
j_gene: TRBJ2-7
CDR3aa: CASSFTSGLSSYEQYF

v_gene: TRBV7-9
j_gene: TRBJ2-1
CDR3aa: CASSLEERNEQFF

v_gene: TRBV12-3/TRBV12-4
j_gene: TRBJ2-3
CDR3aa: CASSFQQTDTQYF

v_gene: TRBV12-3/TRBV12-4
j_gene: TRBJ2-4
CDR3aa: CASSTGGGKNIQYF

v_gene: TRBV4-3
j_gene: TRBJ2-6
CDR3aa: CASSRGGDSGANVLTF

v_gene: TRBV12-3/TRBV12-4
j_gene: TRBJ2-7
CDR3aa: CASSSAGSSYEQYF

v_gene: TRBV5-1
j_gene: TRBJ2-5
CDR3aa: CASSPRGVEETQYF

v_gene: TRBV25-1
j_gene: TRBJ1-1
CDR3aa: CASSESDRNTEAFF

v_gene: TRBV20-1
j_gene: TRBJ2-7
CDR3aa: CSASSTGDGYEQYF

v_gene: TRBV3-1
j_gene: TRBJ2-1
CDR3aa: CASSQGRGHEQFF

v_gene: TRBV5-6
j_gene: TRBJ2-2
CDR3aa: CASSSPLDSYTGELFF

v_gene: TRBV5-1
j_gene: TRBJ1-1
CDR3aa: CASSRDRENTEAFF

v_gene: TRBV7-2
j_gene: TRBJ2-7
CDR3aa: CASSAITYEQYF

v_gene: TRBV29-1
j_gene: TRBJ2-3
CDR3aa: CSVEAQDSTDTQYF

v_gene: TRBV12-3/TRBV12-4
j_gene: TRBJ1-1
CDR3aa: CASSFLLGGIPEAFF

v_gene: TRBV5-1
j_gene: TRBJ2-5
CDR3aa: CASSASGGTQETQYF

v_gene: TRBV10-3
j_gene: TRBJ2-7
CDR3aa: CAISEPPSNEQYF

v_gene: TRBV14
j_gene: TRBJ2-7
CDR3aa: CASSPGQDSYEQYF

v_gene: TRBV20-1
j_gene: TRBJ2-1
CDR3aa: CSAREDFALGPDTEQFF

v_gene: TRBV7-9
j_gene: TRBJ2-7
CDR3aa: CASRGDSGTSYEQYF

v_gene: TRBV6-5
j_gene: TRBJ2-1
CDR3aa: CASSTAGPINEQFF

v_gene: TRBV7-9
j_gene: TRBJ2-5
CDR3aa: CASSLGPGTDQETQYF